This entry features one T cell receptor (beta chain) sequence. The sample is drawn from a study of blood T cell repertoires in COVID-19. Background on the study: PBMCs, B-cell-depleted T cells, or T cells provided the cDNA or gDNA that made up the material.

The V gene's germline CDR1 is LNHDA and CDR2 SQIVND (reference sequence). The CDR3 has 13 amino acids. The V and J ends lost 7 bases and 2 bases respectively, with 12 bases between them. Sequencing was performed with immunoSEQ multiplex PCR; in TCRdb, only in-frame clones are kept and a portion is missing. Of fewer than 250,000 clones listed, about 90% were seen once; the top ten hold about 2.2%. J is TRBJ2-7 and V is TRBV19; D may be TRBD1 (6 bases). Sequencing was performed on peripheral blood. The sequence was collected from a woman aged 50 to 60 with acute or convalescent COVID-19. The CDR3 region has the DNA TGTGCCAGTAAGGGCAGGGGCACCTACGAGCAGTACTTC. Translated: CASKGRGTYEQYF.